Each of the 21 T cell receptor beta chains below was sequenced from the same sample in a study of blood T cell repertoires in COVID-19. Using immunoSEQ multiplex PCR, the repertoire was profiled, and TCRdb retains in-frame clones only, with some absent. The sample lists about 280,000 clones; roughly 89% were seen once. Sequencing was done on a sample of peripheral blood. The receptors originated from a woman between 40 and 50 years old who had recovered from COVID-19.

The genes are TRBV27 and TRBJ1-4; 9 positions agree with TRBD1. V was clipped by 5 bases and J by 0 bases; unmatched bases: 1. The CDR3 has 15 amino acids. CDR1 and CDR2 (germline): MNHEY, SMNVEV (reference sequence). The DNA of the CDR3 is TGTGCCAGCAGTCGACAGGGGGCAACTAATGAAAAACTGTTTTTT. Protein: CASSRQGATNEKLFF.

This clone was recorded a few times. The CDR3 DNA sequence: TGTGCCAGCGGCCCTTTAGGTCTAGCGGGAGTCCCCGAGCAGTACTTC. This gives the protein CASGPLGLAGVPEQYF. The chain uses TRBV27 and TRBJ2-7; 10 positions agree with TRBD2. The CDR3 covers 16 residues. The V gene end was trimmed by 8 bases and the J gene end by 6 bases; junction bases not matched to a gene: 16. Germline V gene data show CDR1 as MNHEY and CDR2 as SMNVEV (reference sequence).

The rearrangement links TRBV2 to TRBJ2-7; a possible D gene is TRBD1 (5 bases). Trimming removed 6 bases from V and 3 bases from J, with 15 bases in between. This CDR3 spans 14 amino acids. CDR1 and CDR2 (germline): SNHLY, FYNNEI. The CDR3 bases are TGTGCCAGCAGGGTGACAGAGTTTCGCTACGAGCAGTACTTC. It translates to CASRVTEFRYEQYF.

This clone was counted a few times. This chain uses TRBV19 with TRBJ1-1; no definite D call. The V end lost 7 bases, the J end lost 2 bases, and 17 bases lay between the germline ends. From germline, CDR1 is LNHDA and CDR2 SQIVND (reference sequence). The CDR3 runs to 15 residues. In nucleotides, the CDR3 is TGTGCCAGTAACCAACCAACTCAGGTAAACACTGAAGCTTTCTTT. This encodes CASNQPTQVNTEAFF.

V gene TRBV28 combines with J gene TRBJ2-1; TRBD1 matches at 11 bases. The CDR3 consists of 14 residues. The germline CDR1 and CDR2 sequences are MDHEN and SYDVKM. V dropped 5 bases and J dropped 8; count of bases not matched to a gene: 5. CDR3 loop: CASSPGTGGHEQFF. CDR3 coding DNA: TGTGCCAGCAGTCCCGGGACAGGGGGACATGAGCAGTTCTTC.

This clone was counted a single time. The chain joins TRBV19 to TRBJ2-5, with TRBD1 as a possible D gene (5 bases). Germline V gene sequence: CDR1 LNHDA, CDR2 SQIVND (reference sequence). The CDR3 extends over 13 amino acids. The V end lost 5 bases, the J end lost 2 bases, and 9 bases lay between the germline ends. The CDR3 loop is CASSETVQETQYF. The CDR3 nucleotides read TGTGCCAGTAGTGAGACAGTTCAAGAGACCCAGTACTTC.

The rearrangement joins TRBV7-9 to TRBJ1-2, with TRBD1 identical over 8 bases. The trim removed 5 bases at V and 4 bases at J, leaving 9 bases unmatched. The V gene's germline CDR1 is SEHNR and CDR2 FQNEAQ (reference sequence). This CDR3 spans 15 amino acids. CDR3: CASSATGTGTYGYTF. The CDR3 DNA reads TGTGCCAGCAGCGCTACCGGGACAGGTACCTATGGCTACACCTTC. Combining the CDR3 with reference TRBV7-9 and TRBJ1-2 gives the whole variable domain DTGVSQNPRHKITKRGQNVTFRCDPISEHNRLYWYRQTLGQGPEFLTYFQNEAQLEKSRLLSDRFSAERPKGSFSTLEIQRTEQGDSAMYLCASSATGTGTYGYTFGSGTRLTVV.

This sequence joins TRBV29-1 and TRBJ1-1; 8 bases align to TRBD1. V shed 6 bases and J 5 bases; nucleotides not matched to a gene: 8. The CDR3 contains 13 residues. CDR1 and CDR2 (germline): SQVTM, ANQGSEA. CDR3 sequence: CSVGQGWATEAFF. The CDR3 region has the DNA TGCAGCGTAGGACAGGGTTGGGCGACTGAAGCTTTCTTT. Full variable domain (rest looked up from reference TRBV29-1 and TRBJ1-1): SAVISQKPSRDICQRGTSLTIQCQVDSQVTMMFWYRQQPGQSLTLIATANQGSEATYESGFVIDKFPISRPNLTFSTLTVSNMSPEDSSIYLCSVGQGWATEAFFGQGTRLTVV.

The chain carries TRBV6-1 and TRBJ1-4; no definite D call. CDR1 and CDR2 from the germline V gene are MNHNS and SASEGT. Between the trimmed V and J ends, which lost 3 bases and 0 bases, there was a span of 11 bases. This CDR3 is built from 16 residues. In nucleotides, the CDR3 is TGTGCCAGCAGTGAGGGCAGCACTGCAACTAATGAAAAACTGTTTTTT. Encoded protein: CASSEGSTATNEKLFF.

The chain links TRBV7-9 to TRBJ2-3; 11 bases agree with TRBD2. V was clipped by 5 bases and J by 4 bases; unmatched bases: 8. CDR3 length equals 16 residues. Germline V gives CDR1 SEHNR, CDR2 FQNEAQ (reference sequence). Here the CDR3 DNA reads TGTGCCAGCAGCCCCCTTAGCGGGAGGGCCCCAGATACGCAGTATTTT. Its protein is CASSPLSGRAPDTQYF.

The V and J genes are TRBV5-1 and TRBJ1-1; D gene ambiguous. V lost 4 bases, J lost 4 bases, and 14 bases lay in between. The germline gives CDR1 SGHRS, CDR2 YFSETQ. CDR3 length: 14 residues. Here the CDR3 DNA reads TGCGCCAGCAGCCTTCACCCGACTGCCACTGAAGCTTTCTTT. Encoded protein: CASSLHPTATEAFF. Combining the CDR3 with reference TRBV5-1 and TRBJ1-1 gives the whole variable domain KAGVTQTPRYLIKTRGQQVTLSCSPISGHRSVSWYQQTPGQGLQFLFEYFSETQRNKGNFPGRFSGRQFSNSRSEMNVSTLELGDSALYLCASSLHPTATEAFFGQGTRLTVV.

The gene calls are TRBV2 and TRBJ2-1; tentatively, D is TRBD2 (6 bases). V was cut by 2 bases and J by 8 bases, with 16 bases left in between. Germline loops: CDR1 SNHLY, CDR2 FYNNEI. This CDR3 contains 15 residues. CDR3 nucleotide sequence: TGTGCCAGCAGTGAACCGGGAGTCGCGTCGGATGAGCAGTTCTTC. Translated: CASSEPGVASDEQFF.

The table lists this clone with a few counts. The rearrangement joins TRBV27 to TRBJ2-7; 11 bases match TRBD2. CDR1 is MNHEY and CDR2 is SMNVEV in the germline V gene (reference sequence). The CDR3 runs 15 residues. V was clipped by 5 bases and J by 7 bases; unmatched bases: 10. Here the CDR3 reads CASSTSLAGVSEQYF. The CDR3 DNA reads TGTGCCAGCAGTACCTCACTAGCGGGAGTGAGTGAGCAGTACTTC.

This chain joins TRBV29-1 and TRBJ2-2; 7 bases match TRBD2. After removal of 3 bases from V and 5 bases from J, the junction contained 6 bases not matched to a gene. Germline lookup yields CDR1 SQVTM and CDR2 ANQGSEA. This CDR3 has 14 amino acids. As DNA, the CDR3 is TGCAGCGTTGAGGGAGGGCCGGGAACCGGGGAGCTGTTTTTT. Its translation: CSVEGGPGTGELFF.

V is TRBV18 and J is TRBJ1-2; a possible D gene is TRBD1 (6 bases). The ends were cut back, 3 bases at V and 2 bases at J, with 10 bases in the middle. The germline CDR1 and CDR2 sequences are KGHSH and LQKENI. This CDR3 has 14 amino acids. CDR3 loop: CASSPPTGNYGYTF. In nucleotides, the CDR3 is TGTGCCAGCTCACCCCCGACAGGAAACTATGGCTACACCTTC.

The gene calls are TRBV24-1 and TRBJ1-3, with TRBD1 matching over 10 bases. Germline V gives CDR1 KGHDR, CDR2 SFDVKD. The CDR3 has 17 amino acids. J was trimmed by 0 bases and V by 4 bases; bases with no gene match: 5. The CDR3 reads CATSDGTGASSGNTIYF. CDR3 nucleotides: TGTGCCACCAGTGACGGGACAGGGGCAAGCTCTGGAAACACCATATATTTT.

This clone appeared once. The gene calls are TRBV29-1 and TRBJ2-5; D gene unclear. Germline V CDR1 and CDR2: SQVTM, ANQGSEA. V lost 3 bases and J 1 base, leaving 6 bases between the germline ends. The CDR3 has 12 amino acids. For the CDR3, the DNA is TGCAGCGTTGAGGCAACCCAAGAGACCCAGTACTTC. Residues: CSVEATQETQYF.

This clone was counted a few times. CDR3 sequence reads: CASTGTGSYTDTQYF. In DNA, the CDR3 is TGTGCCAGCACCGGGACAGGGTCATACACAGATACGCAGTATTTT. This chain joins TRBV9 and TRBJ2-3, with TRBD1 matching 9 bases. The CDR3 sequence is 15 residues long. CDR1 is SGDLS, CDR2 YYNGEE, per germline. With V trimmed by 6 bases and J by 2 bases, 7 bases remained unmatched.

Here the CDR3 DNA reads TGTGCCAGCAGCTTAGGGGGCCAGGGGAATCAGCCCCAGCATTTT. Residues: CASSLGGQGNQPQHF. V gene TRBV7-6 combines with J gene TRBJ1-5, with D tentatively TRBD1 (6 bases). The V gene lost 1 base and the J gene lost 4 bases, with 11 bases spanning the gap. CDR1 and CDR2 from the germline V gene are SGHVS and FNYEAQ. There are 15 residues in the CDR3.

The rearrangement uses TRBV19 and TRBJ1-1, with TRBD1 matching over 7 bases. V lost 5 bases, J lost 0 bases, and 6 bases stayed unmatched. Per the germline V gene, CDR1 is LNHDA and CDR2 is SQIVND (reference sequence). The CDR3 is 15 amino acids. The CDR3, as DNA: TGTGCCAGTAGTGCCCGACAGGGCATGAACACTGAAGCTTTCTTT. Amino acids: CASSARQGMNTEAFF.

This rearrangement joins TRBV7-9 to TRBJ1-6, with 7 positions matching TRBD1. J gave up 8 bases and V 11 bases, and 12 bases lay outside the gene matches. The CDR3 totals 14 residues. Germline CDR1 and CDR2: SEHNR and FQNEAQ (reference sequence). The DNA of the CDR3 is TGTGCCGGCGAACGACAGGGTAAGGATTCACCCCTCCACTTT. As protein: CAGERQGKDSPLHF.